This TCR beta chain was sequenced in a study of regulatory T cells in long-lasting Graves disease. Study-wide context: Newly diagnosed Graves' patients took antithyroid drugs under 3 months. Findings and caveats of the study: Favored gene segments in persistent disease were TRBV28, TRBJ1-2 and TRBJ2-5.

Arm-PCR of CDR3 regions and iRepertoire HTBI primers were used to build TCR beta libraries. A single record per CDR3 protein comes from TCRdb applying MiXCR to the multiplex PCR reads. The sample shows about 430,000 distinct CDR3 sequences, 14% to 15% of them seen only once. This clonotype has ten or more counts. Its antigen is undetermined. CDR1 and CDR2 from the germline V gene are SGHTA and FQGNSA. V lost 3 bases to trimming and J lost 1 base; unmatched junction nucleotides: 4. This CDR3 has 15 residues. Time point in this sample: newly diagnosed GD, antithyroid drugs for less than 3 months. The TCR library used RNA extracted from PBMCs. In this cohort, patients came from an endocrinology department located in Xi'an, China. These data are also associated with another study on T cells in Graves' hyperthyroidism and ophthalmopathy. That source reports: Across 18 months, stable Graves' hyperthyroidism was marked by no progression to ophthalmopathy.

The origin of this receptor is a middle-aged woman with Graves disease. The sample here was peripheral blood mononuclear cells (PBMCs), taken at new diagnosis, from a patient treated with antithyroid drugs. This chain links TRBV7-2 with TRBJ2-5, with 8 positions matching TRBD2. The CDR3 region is CASSFQGTSQETQYF. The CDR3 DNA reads TGTGCCAGCAGCTTTCAGGGGACTAGCCAAGAGACCCAGTACTTC.